This T cell receptor beta chain was sequenced in a study of blood T cell repertoires in COVID-19. Produced via immunoSEQ multiplex PCR; TCRdb's table is partial and in-frame only. The profile shows fewer than 700,000 clones, about 89% of them singletons. V was trimmed by 6 bases and J by 0 bases, leaving 8 bases between them. CDR3 length equals 13 residues. Germline CDR1 is MNHEY and CDR2 is SMNVEV (reference sequence). The sequence derives from a woman between 50 and 59 years old with COVID-19, enrolled during active disease. Sample: peripheral blood. The chain has TRBV27 and TRBJ1-2, with no clear D. The CDR3 loop reads CASSLGPNYGYTF. CDR3 DNA: TGTGCCAGCAGCCTTGGGCCTAACTATGGCTACACCTTC.